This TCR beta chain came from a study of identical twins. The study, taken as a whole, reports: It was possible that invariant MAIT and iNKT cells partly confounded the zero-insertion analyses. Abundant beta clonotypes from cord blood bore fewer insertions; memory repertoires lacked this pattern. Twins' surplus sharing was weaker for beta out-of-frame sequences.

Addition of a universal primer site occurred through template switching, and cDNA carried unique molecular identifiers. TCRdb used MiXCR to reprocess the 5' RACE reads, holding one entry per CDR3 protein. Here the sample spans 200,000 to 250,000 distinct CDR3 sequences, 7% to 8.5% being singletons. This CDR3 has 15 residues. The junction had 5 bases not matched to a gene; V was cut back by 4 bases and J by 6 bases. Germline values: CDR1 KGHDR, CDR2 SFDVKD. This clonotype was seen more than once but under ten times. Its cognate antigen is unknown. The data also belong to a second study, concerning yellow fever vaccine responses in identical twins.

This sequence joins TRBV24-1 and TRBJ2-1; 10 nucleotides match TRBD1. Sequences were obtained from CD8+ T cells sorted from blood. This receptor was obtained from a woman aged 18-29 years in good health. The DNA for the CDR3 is TGTGCCACCAGTGACCCGAGGACAGGGGGCAATGAGCAGTTCTTC. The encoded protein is CATSDPRTGGNEQFF.